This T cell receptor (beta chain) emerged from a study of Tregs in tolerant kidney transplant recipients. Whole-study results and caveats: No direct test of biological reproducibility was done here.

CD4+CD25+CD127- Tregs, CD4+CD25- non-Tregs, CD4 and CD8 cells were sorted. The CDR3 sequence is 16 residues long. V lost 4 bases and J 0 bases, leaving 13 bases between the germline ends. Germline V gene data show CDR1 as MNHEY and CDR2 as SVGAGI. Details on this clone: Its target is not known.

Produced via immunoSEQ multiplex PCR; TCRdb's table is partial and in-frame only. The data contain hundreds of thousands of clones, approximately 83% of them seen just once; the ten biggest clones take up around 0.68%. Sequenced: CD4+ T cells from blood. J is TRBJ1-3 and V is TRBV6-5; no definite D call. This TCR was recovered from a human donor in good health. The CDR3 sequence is CASSFHQWSSGNTIYF. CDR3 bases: TGTGCCAGCAGTTTCCATCAGTGGAGCTCTGGAAACACCATATATTTT.